This T cell receptor (beta chain) was sequenced during a study of shared clonotypes between healthy human individuals. Under the authors' procedure: ImmunoSEQ only sent back junction sequences with no quality scores, so filtering was done differently. The assay was immunoSEQ multiplex PCR, and TCRdb's table has in-frame clones only and misses some. V, J and clone size are taken as reported in that table, and D and trimming were inferred from the DNA itself. Among roughly 2.4 million clones listed, around 95% were seen once. Whole-study results and caveats: Richness estimates generally favored naive over memory subsets.

The CDR3 sequence is 16 residues long. V was pared by 6 bases and J by 2 bases, with 2 bases of the junction left unmatched. CDR1 MNHEY and CDR2 SMNVEV come from the germline V gene (reference sequence). To note about this clone: The target antigen is unknown.

This TCR was recovered from a man between 18 and 35 years old in good health. The sample comprised naive CD4+ T cells sorted from blood. Subset noted: CD45RA+ positively selected. V usage is TRBV27 and J usage is TRBJ2-1; 15 bases align to TRBD2. Here the CDR3 reads CASRGLAGGPYNEQFF. The DNA of the CDR3 is TGTGCCAGCAGAGGACTAGCGGGAGGGCCCTACAATGAGCAGTTCTTC.